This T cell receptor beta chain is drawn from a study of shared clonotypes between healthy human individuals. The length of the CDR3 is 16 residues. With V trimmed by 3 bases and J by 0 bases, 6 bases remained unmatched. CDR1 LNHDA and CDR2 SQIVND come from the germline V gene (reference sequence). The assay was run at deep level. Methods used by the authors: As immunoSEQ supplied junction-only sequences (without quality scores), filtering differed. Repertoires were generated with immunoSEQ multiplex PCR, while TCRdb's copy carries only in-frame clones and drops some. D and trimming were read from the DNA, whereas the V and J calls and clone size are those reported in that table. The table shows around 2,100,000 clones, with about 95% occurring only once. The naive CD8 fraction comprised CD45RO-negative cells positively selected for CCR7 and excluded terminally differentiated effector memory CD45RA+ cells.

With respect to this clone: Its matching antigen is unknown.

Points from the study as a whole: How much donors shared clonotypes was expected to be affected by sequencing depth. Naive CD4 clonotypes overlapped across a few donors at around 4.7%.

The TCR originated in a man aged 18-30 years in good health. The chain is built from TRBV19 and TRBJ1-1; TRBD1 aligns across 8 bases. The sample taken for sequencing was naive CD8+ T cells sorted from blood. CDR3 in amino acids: CASSIWGQDMNTEAFF. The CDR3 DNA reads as TGTGCCAGTAGTATTTGGGGACAGGATATGAACACTGAAGCTTTCTTT.